This T cell receptor beta chain was recorded in a study of blood T cell repertoires in COVID-19. Study-wide background: Samples came from the United States, Italy and Spain, spanning acute and convalescent COVID-19.

In the original analysis: Reference gene primer amplification in the assay estimated nucleated cell counts. Method: immunoSEQ multiplex PCR; TCRdb's copy keeps in-frame clones and lacks some. That table supplies the V and J calls and clone size; D and trimming were determined from the DNA. The top ten hold nearly 8% of the sample, which has 160,000 or so clones, around 84% seen once. This CDR3 is built from 14 residues. Trimming removed 2 bases from V and 11 bases from J, with 18 bases in between. CDR1 is SEHNR, CDR2 FQNEAQ, per germline (reference sequence). Participants were aged roughly 18 to 100 years from about two dozen US areas. What the recovered Cohort 3 donors had was two negative PCRs, clearance, or symptom resolution.

Source material: PBMCs or T cells enriched from blood (not recorded which). The chain uses TRBV7-9 and TRBJ1-1; a possible D gene is TRBD1 (5 bases). This clonotype originated in a woman aged 45-60 years who had recovered from COVID-19. CDR3 in DNA: TGTGCCAGCAGCTTACTAAATTCAGGGATCGGGGCTTTCTTT. Translated, it gives CASSLLNSGIGAFF.